The following is a T cell receptor (beta chain) sequence with its context. Its specificity is not known. The method was immunoSEQ multiplex PCR; TCRdb's version includes in-frame clones alone and lacks a portion of them. Among roughly 120,000 clones listed, approximately 85% were seen once. The data stem from a study of T cell responses to AZD1222 COVID-19 vaccine. Study conclusions and caveats: Donors skewed white British and female; clonal diversity was possibly underestimated.

Trimming stripped 1 base from V and 6 bases from J, with 19 bases between. Per the germline V gene, CDR1 is MGHRA and CDR2 is YSYEKL. This CDR3 region has 18 residues. Material: peripheral blood, obtained on day 0 of MenACWY control vaccination. The origin of this receptor is an adult in good health. V and J are TRBV4-1 and TRBJ1-6; D not resolved. This CDR3 is CASSQGSFGPAANSPLHF. CDR3 DNA: TGCGCCAGCAGCCAAGGGTCCTTTGGGCCAGCCGCTAATTCACCCCTCCACTTT.